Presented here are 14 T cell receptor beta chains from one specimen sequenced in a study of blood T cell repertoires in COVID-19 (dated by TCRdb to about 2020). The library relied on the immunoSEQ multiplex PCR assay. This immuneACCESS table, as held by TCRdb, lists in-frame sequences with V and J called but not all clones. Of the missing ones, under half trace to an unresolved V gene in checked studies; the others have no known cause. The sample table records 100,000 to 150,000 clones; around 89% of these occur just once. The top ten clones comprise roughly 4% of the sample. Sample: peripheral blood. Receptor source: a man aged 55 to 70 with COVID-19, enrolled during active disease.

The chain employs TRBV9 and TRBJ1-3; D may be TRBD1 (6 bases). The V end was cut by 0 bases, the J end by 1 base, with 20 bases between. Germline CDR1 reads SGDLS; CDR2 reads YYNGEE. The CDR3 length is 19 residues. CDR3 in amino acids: CASSVDPHGQGKSGNTIYF. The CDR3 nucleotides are TGTGCCAGCAGCGTAGACCCCCATGGCCAGGGGAAATCTGGAAACACCATATATTTT.

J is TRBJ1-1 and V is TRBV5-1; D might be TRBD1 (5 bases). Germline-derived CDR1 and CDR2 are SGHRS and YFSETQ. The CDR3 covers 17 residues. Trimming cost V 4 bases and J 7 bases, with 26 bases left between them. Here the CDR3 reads CASSPFGAGQGPFEAFF. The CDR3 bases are TGCGCCAGCAGCCCCTTTGGGGCAGGGCAGGGTCCCTTTGAAGCTTTCTTT.

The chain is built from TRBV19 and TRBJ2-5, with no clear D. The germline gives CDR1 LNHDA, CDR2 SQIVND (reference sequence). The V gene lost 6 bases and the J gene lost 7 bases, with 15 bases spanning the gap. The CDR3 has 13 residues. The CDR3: CASRSPPTGTQYF. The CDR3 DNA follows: TGTGCCAGTAGATCCCCCCCAACCGGGACCCAGTACTTC.

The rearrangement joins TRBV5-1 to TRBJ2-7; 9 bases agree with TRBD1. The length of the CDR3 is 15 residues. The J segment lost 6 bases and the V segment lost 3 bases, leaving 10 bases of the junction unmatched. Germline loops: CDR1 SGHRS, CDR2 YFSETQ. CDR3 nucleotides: TGCGCCAGCAGCTCCTTCACAGGGGGCGCGGGCGAGCAGTACTTC. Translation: CASSSFTGGAGEQYF.

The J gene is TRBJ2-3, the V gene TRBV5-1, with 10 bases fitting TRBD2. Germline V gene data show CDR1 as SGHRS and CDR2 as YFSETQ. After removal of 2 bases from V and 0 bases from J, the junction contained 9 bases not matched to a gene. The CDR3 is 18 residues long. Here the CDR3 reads CASSFQRGGLTSTDTQYF. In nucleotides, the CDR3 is TGCGCCAGCAGCTTCCAGCGGGGGGGTCTCACTAGCACAGATACGCAGTATTTT.

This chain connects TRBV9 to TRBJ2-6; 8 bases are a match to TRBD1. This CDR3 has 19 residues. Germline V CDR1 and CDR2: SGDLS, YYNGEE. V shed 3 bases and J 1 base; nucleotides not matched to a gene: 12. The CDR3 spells CASSAVTGAQGSGANVLTF. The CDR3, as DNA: TGTGCCAGCAGCGCCGTGACAGGGGCTCAGGGATCTGGGGCCAACGTCCTGACTTTC.

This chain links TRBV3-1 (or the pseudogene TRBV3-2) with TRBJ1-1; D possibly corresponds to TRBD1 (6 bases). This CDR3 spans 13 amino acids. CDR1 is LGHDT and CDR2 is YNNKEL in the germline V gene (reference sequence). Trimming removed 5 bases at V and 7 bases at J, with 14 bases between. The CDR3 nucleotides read TGTGCCAGCAGCTCACGGACAGAGAATGAAGCTTTCTTT. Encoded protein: CASSSRTENEAFF.

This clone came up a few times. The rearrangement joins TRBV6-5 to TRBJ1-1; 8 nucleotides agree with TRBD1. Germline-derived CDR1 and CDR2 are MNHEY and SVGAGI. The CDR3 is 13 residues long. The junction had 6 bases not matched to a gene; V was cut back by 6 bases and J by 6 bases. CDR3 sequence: CASSATGDAEAFF. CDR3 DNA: TGTGCCAGCAGCGCGACAGGGGACGCTGAAGCTTTCTTT.

CDR3 sequence: CASSLSGQFNSPLHF. The CDR3 DNA follows: TGTGCCAGCAGTTTAAGCGGACAGTTTAATTCACCCCTCCACTTT. V is TRBV28 and J is TRBJ1-6, with D tentatively TRBD1 (6 bases). There are 15 residues in the CDR3. The ends were cut back, 2 bases at V and 6 bases at J, with 11 bases in the middle. Germline CDR1 is MDHEN and CDR2 is SYDVKM.

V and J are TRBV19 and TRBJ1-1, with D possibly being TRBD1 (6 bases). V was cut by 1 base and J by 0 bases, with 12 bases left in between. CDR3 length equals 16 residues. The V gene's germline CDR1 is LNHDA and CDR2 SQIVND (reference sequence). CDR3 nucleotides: TGTGCCAGTAGTATAGGTGCCGGGACAATGAACACTGAAGCTTTCTTT. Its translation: CASSIGAGTMNTEAFF.

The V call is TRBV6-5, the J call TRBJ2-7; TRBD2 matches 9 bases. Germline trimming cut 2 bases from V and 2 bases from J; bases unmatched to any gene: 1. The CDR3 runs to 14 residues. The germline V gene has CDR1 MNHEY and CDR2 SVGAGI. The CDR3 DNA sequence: TGTGCCAGCAGTTACGGACTAGCGACCTACGAGCAGTACTTC. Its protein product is CASSYGLATYEQYF.

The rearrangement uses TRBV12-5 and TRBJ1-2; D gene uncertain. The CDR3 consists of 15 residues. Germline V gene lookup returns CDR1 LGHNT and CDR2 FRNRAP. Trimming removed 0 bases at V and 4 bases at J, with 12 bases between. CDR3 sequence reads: CASGLVLSIGYGYTF. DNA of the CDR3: TGTGCTAGTGGTTTGGTACTATCAATCGGCTATGGCTACACCTTC.

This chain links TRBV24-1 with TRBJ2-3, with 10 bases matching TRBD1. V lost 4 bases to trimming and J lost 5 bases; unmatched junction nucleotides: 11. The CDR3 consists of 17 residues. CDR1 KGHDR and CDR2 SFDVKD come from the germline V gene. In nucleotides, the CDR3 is TGTGCCACCAGTGACCCTAGTCCCGGGACAGGGGTAGATACGCAGTATTTT. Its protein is CATSDPSPGTGVDTQYF.

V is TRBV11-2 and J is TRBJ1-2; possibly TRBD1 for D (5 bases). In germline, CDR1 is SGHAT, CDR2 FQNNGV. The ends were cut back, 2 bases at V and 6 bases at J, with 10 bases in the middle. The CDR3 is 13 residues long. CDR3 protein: CASSLSRTHGYTF. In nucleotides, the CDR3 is TGTGCCAGCAGCTTATCCCGGACACATGGCTACACCTTC.